This entry lists 26 T cell receptor beta chains sequenced from one sample in a study of T cell responses to AZD1222 COVID-19 vaccine. Using immunoSEQ multiplex PCR, the repertoire was profiled, and TCRdb retains in-frame clones only, with some absent. This sample yields around 160,000 clones, of which about 92% are seen a single time; 1.3% belongs to the top ten. The material sequenced was peripheral blood, taken 28 days after the second AZD1222 dose. The receptors stem from an adult who received the AZD1222 COVID-19 vaccine.

The V and J genes are TRBV29-1 and TRBJ1-1, with TRBD1 matching 9 bases. Germline V gene data show CDR1 as SQVTM and CDR2 as ANQGSEA. The CDR3 consists of 17 residues. Unmatched junction bases numbered 15, after V lost 6 bases and J lost 1 base. CDR3 sequence reads: CSVGGLGTGIRNTEAFF. The CDR3 bases are TGCAGCGTAGGAGGCCTCGGGACAGGGATTCGGAACACTGAAGCTTTCTTT. The full variable domain, completed using reference TRBV29-1 and TRBJ1-1, is SAVISQKPSRDICQRGTSLTIQCQVDSQVTMMFWYRQQPGQSLTLIATANQGSEATYESGFVIDKFPISRPNLTFSTLTVSNMSPEDSSIYLCSVGGLGTGIRNTEAFFGQGTRLTVV.

The rearrangement uses TRBV3-1 (or the pseudogene TRBV3-2) and TRBJ2-1, with 11 bases fitting TRBD2. The CDR3 spans 14 residues. In germline, CDR1 is LGHDT, CDR2 YNNKEL (reference sequence). V lost 4 bases and J lost 5; bases outside the gene matches: 1. CDR3 amino acids: CASSRLAGNNEQFF. The CDR3 DNA reads TGTGCCAGCAGCCGACTAGCGGGGAACAATGAGCAGTTCTTC.

The V call is TRBV28, the J call TRBJ2-7, with TRBD2 as a possible D gene (7 bases). The V end was cut by 7 bases, the J end by 6 bases, with 25 bases between. This CDR3 has 16 amino acids. The germline CDR1 and CDR2 sequences are MDHEN and SYDVKM. The CDR3 coding sequence is TGTGCCAGCACCCTGGGGGGGGGCCCGTCATCTGTCGAGCAGTACTTC. Protein: CASTLGGGPSSVEQYF.

The chain combines TRBV3-1 (or the pseudogene TRBV3-2) with TRBJ1-4, with D unclear. Trimming cost V 2 bases and J 2 bases, with 0 bases left between them. The CDR3 consists of 12 residues. Per the germline V gene, CDR1 is LGHDT and CDR2 is YNNKEL (reference sequence). The CDR3 reads CASSQTNEKLFF. The CDR3 region has the DNA TGTGCCAGCAGCCAAACTAATGAAAAACTGTTTTTT.

The rearrangement links TRBV5-6 to TRBJ1-1; D gene ambiguous. CDR1 and CDR2 from the germline V gene are SGHDT and YYEEEE. The CDR3 has 11 amino acids. The V end was cut by 5 bases, the J end by 2 bases, with 4 bases between. In DNA, the CDR3 is TGTGCCAGCAGTTCAAACACTGAAGCTTTCTTT. It codes for CASSSNTEAFF.

The chain uses TRBV28 and TRBJ1-4; TRBD1 is a possible D gene (5 bases). V lost 3 bases and J lost 3, with 20 bases in between. The CDR3 spans 18 residues. The germline V gene encodes CDR1 MDHEN and CDR2 SYDVKM. The CDR3 bases are TGTGCCAGCAGTTTCCCCGCCGGGCGGACATGGTCTAATGAAAAACTGTTTTTT. Protein: CASSFPAGRTWSNEKLFF.

V gene TRBV18 combines with J gene TRBJ1-2; TRBD1 matches at 9 bases. V was pared by 2 bases and J by 4 bases, with 5 bases of the junction left unmatched. The length of the CDR3 is 15 residues. The germline V gene encodes CDR1 KGHSH and CDR2 LQKENI. As DNA, the CDR3 is TGTGCCAGCTCACCATCGGGACAGGGCGGCTATGGCTACACCTTC. This encodes CASSPSGQGGYGYTF.

This chain joins TRBV10-1 and TRBJ2-2; 7 bases fit TRBD2. Unmatched junction bases numbered 14, after V lost 6 bases and J lost 7 bases. Germline CDR1 and CDR2: WNHNN and SYGVQD (reference sequence). This CDR3 spans 16 amino acids. CDR3 amino acids: CASRLGGGNGGGELFF. The CDR3, as DNA: TGCGCCAGCAGGCTCGGGGGAGGGAACGGAGGCGGGGAGCTGTTTTTT.

The chain has TRBV29-1 and TRBJ2-7; no clear D gene. The length of the CDR3 is 12 residues. The V gene's germline CDR1 is SQVTM and CDR2 ANQGSEA. V was shortened by 6 bases and J by 0 bases, with 9 bases between the two germline ends. The CDR3 region is CSVGRSSYEQYF. CDR3 in DNA: TGCAGCGTCGGAAGGAGCTCCTACGAGCAGTACTTC.

This clone was observed a single time. The chain employs TRBV5-1 and TRBJ1-1, with 7 bases matching TRBD1. Germline lookup yields CDR1 SGHRS and CDR2 YFSETQ. The CDR3 has 15 residues. With V trimmed by 2 bases and J by 4 bases, 8 bases remained unmatched. CDR3 region: CASSLPDRVGTEAFF. The CDR3, as DNA: TGCGCCAGCAGCTTACCTGACAGGGTCGGCACTGAAGCTTTCTTT.

In DNA, the CDR3 is TGTGCCAGCAGCTTAGCAGGGAACTATGGCTACACCTTC. Its protein is CASSLAGNYGYTF. The chain recombines TRBV7-9 with TRBJ1-2; D not resolved. CDR3 size: 13 residues. V lost 0 bases and J 2 bases, leaving 4 bases between the germline ends. Germline V gene sequence: CDR1 SEHNR, CDR2 FQNEAQ (reference sequence).

V and J are TRBV2 and TRBJ1-4; no firm D call. The CDR3 has 17 amino acids. CDR1 and CDR2 (germline): SNHLY, FYNNEI. V dropped 6 bases and J dropped 0 bases, with 17 bases sitting between them. The CDR3 DNA is TGTGCCAGCAGACGACAAGGCCCCGCTGCAACTAATGAAAAACTGTTTTTT. This codes for CASRRQGPAATNEKLFF.

J is TRBJ2-5 and V is TRBV11-3; the D call may be TRBD1 or TRBD2 (6 bases each). The length of the CDR3 is 13 residues. Germline lookup yields CDR1 SGHNT and CDR2 YENEEA. V lost 3 bases to trimming and J lost 7 bases, with 12 bases between them. The CDR3 nucleotides are TGTGCCAGCAGCTTGGGGGGCGAGGGGACCCAGTACTTC. Translation: CASSLGGEGTQYF.

This clone was detected once. The chain joins TRBV11-1 to TRBJ1-1; tentatively, D is TRBD1 (6 bases). The CDR3 is 16 residues long. Germline lookup yields CDR1 SGHAT and CDR2 FQDESV (reference sequence). V lost 0 bases to trimming and J lost 2 bases, with 13 bases between them. The chain's CDR3 is CASSLAGATANTEAFF. The DNA of the CDR3 is TGTGCCAGCAGCTTAGCGGGGGCGACAGCCAACACTGAAGCTTTCTTT.

The rearrangement uses TRBV27 and TRBJ2-3; no firm D call. The CDR3 totals 17 residues. From germline, CDR1 is MNHEY and CDR2 SMNVEV (reference sequence). V shed 6 bases and J shed 1 base, with 20 bases lying between them. The CDR3 is CASSNPLQSPRTDTQYF. CDR3 nucleotides: TGTGCCAGCAGCAATCCCCTACAGAGTCCCCGCACAGATACGCAGTATTTT.

V usage is TRBV5-1 and J usage is TRBJ1-2; TRBD1 might be the D (5 bases). Looked up from germline, CDR1 is SGHRS and CDR2 is YFSETQ. The V gene lost 0 bases and the J gene lost 3 bases, with 15 bases spanning the gap. The CDR3 covers 16 residues. The CDR3 sequence is CASSLEGTWGDYGYTF. The CDR3 nucleotides read TGCGCCAGCAGCTTGGAGGGTACATGGGGGGACTATGGCTACACCTTC.

This sequence joins TRBV9 and TRBJ2-7; D unresolved. Per germline, CDR1 SGDLS and CDR2 YYNGEE. The CDR3 consists of 13 residues. Deletions cut 4 bases from V and 2 bases from J, with 10 bases between. CDR3 nucleotides: TGTGCCAGCAGCCCCAGGCTAACCTACGAGCAGTACTTC. Amino acids: CASSPRLTYEQYF.

This chain links TRBV6-2 or TRBV6-3 with TRBJ2-5; 7 positions agree with TRBD2. The CDR3 is 17 residues long. V shed 5 bases and J 5 bases; nucleotides not matched to a gene: 17. In germline, CDR1 is MNHEY, CDR2 SVGEGT. CDR3: CASSAKLWREGRETQYF. Written as DNA, the CDR3 is TGTGCCAGCAGTGCAAAACTATGGAGGGAGGGCCGCGAGACCCAGTACTTC.

V and J are TRBV24-1 and TRBJ2-1; TRBD2 matches at 7 bases. Germline CDR1 KGHDR, CDR2 SFDVKD. Germline trimming cut 0 bases from V and 6 bases from J; bases unmatched to any gene: 7. The CDR3 is made up of 16 amino acids. CDR3 region: CATSDLSGMDSNEQFF. CDR3 DNA: TGTGCCACCAGTGATTTGAGCGGGATGGACTCCAATGAGCAGTTCTTC.

CDR3 residues: CASSEQGPNYGYTF. CDR3 nucleotide sequence: TGTGCCAGCAGTGAACAGGGACCTAACTATGGCTACACCTTC. The chain uses TRBV25-1 and TRBJ1-2; D perhaps matches TRBD1 (5 bases). Germline V gene data show CDR1 as MGHDK and CDR2 as SYGVNS. Trimming cost V 2 bases and J 0 bases, with 7 bases left between them. CDR3 length equals 14 residues.

This chain connects TRBV10-3 to TRBJ2-5, with D perhaps matching TRBD2 (6 bases). Deletions cut 1 base from V and 4 bases from J, with 7 bases between. The CDR3 sequence is 13 residues long. CDR1 and CDR2 (germline): ENHRY, SYGVKD. The CDR3 is CAISEWRGETQYF. The DNA for the CDR3 is TGTGCCATCAGTGAGTGGCGGGGAGAGACCCAGTACTTC.

The chain combines TRBV11-3 with TRBJ1-1; D perhaps matches TRBD1 (5 bases). V shed 5 bases and J shed 7 bases, with 11 bases lying between them. Germline CDR1 SGHNT, CDR2 YENEEA. The CDR3 is 12 amino acids. The CDR3 DNA is TGTGCCAGCAGCCCGGCGGGGGGTGAAGCTTTCTTT. It translates to CASSPAGGEAFF.

This chain links TRBV14 with TRBJ1-3; 10 bases match TRBD1. Germline assignment: CDR1 SGHDN and CDR2 FVKESK. V lost 1 base, J lost 2 bases, and 11 bases stayed unmatched. The CDR3 runs to 19 residues. DNA for the CDR3: TGTGCCAGCAGCCAAGGGTTCCGGGACAGGGGATTAGCTGGAAACACCATATATTTT. Translated, it gives CASSQGFRDRGLAGNTIYF.

J is TRBJ1-2 and V is TRBV30, with D possibly being TRBD1 (5 bases). The germline CDR1 and CDR2 sequences are GTSNPN and SVGIG (reference sequence). The CDR3 is 15 amino acids. V was trimmed by 6 bases and J by 3 bases, leaving 20 bases between them. The CDR3 is CACLTPQGIDYGYTF. Here the CDR3 DNA reads TGTGCCTGCCTGACCCCTCAGGGTATCGACTATGGCTACACCTTC.

The CDR3 loop is CASSLAQGNTEAFF. Written as DNA, the CDR3 is TGTGCCAGCAGCTTAGCCCAGGGGAACACTGAAGCTTTCTTT. The chain employs TRBV7-2 and TRBJ1-1; tentative D call: TRBD1 (5 bases). Trimming cost V 0 bases and J 1 base, with 6 bases left between them. The CDR3 runs 14 residues. Germline V gives CDR1 SGHTA, CDR2 FQGNSA.

This clone was counted once. The CDR3 sequence: CASSHKRLAEINTGELFF. The CDR3 DNA is TGTGCCAGCAGCCACAAACGACTAGCGGAAATAAACACCGGGGAGCTGTTTTTT. The chain has TRBV7-9 and TRBJ2-2; TRBD2 agrees at 9 bases. V gave up 5 bases and J gave up 2 bases; unmatched junction bases: 12. CDR1 SEHNR and CDR2 FQNEAQ come from the germline V gene (reference sequence). This CDR3 spans 18 amino acids.